Here is one T cell receptor beta chain with its context. The antigen remains unidentified. These data come from a study of T cells in narcolepsy. As for the study in general: Healthy controls were enrolled alongside patients with narcolepsy type 1 or type 2.

Study-level findings and limits: HCRT-specific and TRIB2-specific autoreactive clonotypes appeared among same-patient CSF and blood CD4+ clonotypes. Autoreactive clonotypes reportedly recurred in blood of same and different patients, not controls.

V lost 2 bases to trimming and J lost 9 bases, with 14 bases between them. The CDR3 totals 14 residues. Germline CDR1 reads SGHTA; CDR2 reads FQGNSA. Clones were read by immunoSEQ multiplex PCR, and TCRdb kept only the in-frame ones, dropping some. The profile shows tens of thousands of clones, about nine tenths of them singletons. The receptor was derived from a human donor with narcolepsy. Sample: CD45RA- memory CD4+ T cells from PBMCs. The genes are TRBV7-2 and TRBJ2-1; weak D call: TRBD2 (5 bases). CDR3 sequence: CASSLNGAAGEQFF. The CDR3 coding sequence is TGTGCCAGCAGCTTAAACGGCGCGGCGGGTGAGCAGTTCTTC.